The T cell receptor (beta chain) under discussion was sequenced for a study of blood T cells in healthy people across ages. Germline assignment: CDR1 SGHTA and CDR2 FQGTGA. The CDR3 has 15 amino acids. V was cut by 5 bases and J by 8 bases, with 19 bases left in between. Study-level points and caveats: The unknown donor CMV status may have confounded expanded clonotype changes.

Comments on this clonotype: Its antigen is unknown.

Then a second PCR, running about 6 to 12 cycles, was carried out with a sample-barcoded 5' primer and a J-beta primer mix. One entry per CDR3 protein, called by TCRdb with MiXCR from the 5' RACE reads. Of approximately 800,000 distinct CDR3 sequences listed, around 25% were seen once; the top ten hold under 4.5%. These data were likewise used in another study, on T cells of mothers and their children.

The sequencing sample was made of blood. The receptor comes from a boy aged 5-17 years in good health. V usage is TRBV7-3 and J usage is TRBJ2-1; TRBD2 might be the D (5 bases). The CDR3 here is CASSQSRSARDEQFF. For the CDR3, the DNA is TGTGCCAGCAGCCAAAGTCGTAGTGCGCGGGATGAGCAGTTCTTC.